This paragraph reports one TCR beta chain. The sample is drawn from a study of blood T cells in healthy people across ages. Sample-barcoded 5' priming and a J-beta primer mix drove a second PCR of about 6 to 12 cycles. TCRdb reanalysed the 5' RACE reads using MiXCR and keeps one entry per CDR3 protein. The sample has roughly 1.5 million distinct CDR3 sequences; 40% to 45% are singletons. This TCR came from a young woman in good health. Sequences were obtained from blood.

In DNA, the CDR3 is TGCAGCGGGGCTAGCGGGAGTGGGCATTACAATGAGCAGTTCTTC. This translates into CSGASGSGHYNEQFF. The V and J genes are TRBV29-1 and TRBJ2-1; 10 bases match TRBD2. This CDR3 comprises 15 residues. CDR1 and CDR2 (germline): SQVTM, ANQGSEA. Trimming at V came to 7 bases and at J to 4 bases, leaving 10 bases not matched to a gene.